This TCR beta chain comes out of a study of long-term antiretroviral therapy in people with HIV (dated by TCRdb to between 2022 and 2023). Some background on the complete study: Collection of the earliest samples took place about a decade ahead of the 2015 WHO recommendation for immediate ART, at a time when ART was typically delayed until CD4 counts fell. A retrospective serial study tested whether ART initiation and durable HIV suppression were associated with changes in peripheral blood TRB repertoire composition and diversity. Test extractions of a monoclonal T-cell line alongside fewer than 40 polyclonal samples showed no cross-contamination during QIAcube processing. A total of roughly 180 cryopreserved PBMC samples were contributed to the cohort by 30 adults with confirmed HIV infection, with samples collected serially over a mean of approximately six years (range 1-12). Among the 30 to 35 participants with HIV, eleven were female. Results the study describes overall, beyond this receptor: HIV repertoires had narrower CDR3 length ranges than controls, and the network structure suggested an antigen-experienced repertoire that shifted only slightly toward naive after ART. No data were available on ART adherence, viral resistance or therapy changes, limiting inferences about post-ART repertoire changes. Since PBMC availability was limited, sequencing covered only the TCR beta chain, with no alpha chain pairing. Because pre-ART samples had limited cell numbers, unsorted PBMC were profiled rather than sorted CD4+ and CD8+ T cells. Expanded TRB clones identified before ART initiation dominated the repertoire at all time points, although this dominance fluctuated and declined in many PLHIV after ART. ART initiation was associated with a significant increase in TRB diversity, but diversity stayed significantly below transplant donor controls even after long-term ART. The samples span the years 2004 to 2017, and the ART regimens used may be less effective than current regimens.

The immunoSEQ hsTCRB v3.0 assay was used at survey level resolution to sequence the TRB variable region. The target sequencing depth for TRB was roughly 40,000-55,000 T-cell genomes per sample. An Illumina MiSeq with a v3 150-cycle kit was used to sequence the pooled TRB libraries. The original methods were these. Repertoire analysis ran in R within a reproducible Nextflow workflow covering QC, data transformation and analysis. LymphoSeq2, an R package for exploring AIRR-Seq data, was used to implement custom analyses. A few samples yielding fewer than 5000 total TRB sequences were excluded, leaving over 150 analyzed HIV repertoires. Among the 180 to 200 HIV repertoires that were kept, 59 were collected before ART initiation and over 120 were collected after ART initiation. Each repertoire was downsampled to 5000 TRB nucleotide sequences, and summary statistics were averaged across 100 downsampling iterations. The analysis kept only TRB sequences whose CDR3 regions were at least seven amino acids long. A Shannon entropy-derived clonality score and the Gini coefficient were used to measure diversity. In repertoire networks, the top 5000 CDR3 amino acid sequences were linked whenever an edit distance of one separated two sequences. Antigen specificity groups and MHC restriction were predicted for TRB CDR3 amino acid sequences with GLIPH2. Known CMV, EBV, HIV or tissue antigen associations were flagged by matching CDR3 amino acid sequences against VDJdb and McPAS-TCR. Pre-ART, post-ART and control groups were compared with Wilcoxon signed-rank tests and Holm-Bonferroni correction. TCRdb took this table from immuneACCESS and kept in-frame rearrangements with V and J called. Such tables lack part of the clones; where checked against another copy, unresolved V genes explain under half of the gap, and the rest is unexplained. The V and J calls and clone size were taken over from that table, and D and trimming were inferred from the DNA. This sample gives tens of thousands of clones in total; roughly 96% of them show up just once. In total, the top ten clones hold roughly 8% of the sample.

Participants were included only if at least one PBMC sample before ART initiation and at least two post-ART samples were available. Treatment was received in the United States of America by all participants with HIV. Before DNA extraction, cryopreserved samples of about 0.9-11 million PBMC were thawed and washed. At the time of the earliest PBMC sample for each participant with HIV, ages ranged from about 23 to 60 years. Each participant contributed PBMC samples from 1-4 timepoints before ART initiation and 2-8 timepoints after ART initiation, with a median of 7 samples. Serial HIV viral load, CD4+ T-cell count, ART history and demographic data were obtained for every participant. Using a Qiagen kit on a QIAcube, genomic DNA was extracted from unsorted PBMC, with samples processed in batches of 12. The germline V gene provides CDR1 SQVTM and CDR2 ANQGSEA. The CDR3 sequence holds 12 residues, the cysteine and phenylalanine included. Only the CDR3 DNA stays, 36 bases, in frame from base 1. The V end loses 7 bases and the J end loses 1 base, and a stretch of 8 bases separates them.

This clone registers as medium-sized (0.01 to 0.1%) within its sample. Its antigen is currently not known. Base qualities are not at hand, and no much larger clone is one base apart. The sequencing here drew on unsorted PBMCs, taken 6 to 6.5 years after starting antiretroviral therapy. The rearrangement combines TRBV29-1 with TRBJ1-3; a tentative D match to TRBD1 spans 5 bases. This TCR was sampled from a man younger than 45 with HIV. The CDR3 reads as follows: CSGGDSGNTIYF. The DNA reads TGCAGCGGGGGGGATTCTGGAAACACCATATATTTT.